This T cell receptor (beta chain) was retrieved from a study of neoadjuvant nivolumab and ipilimumab in lung cancer. The protocol was immunoSEQ multiplex PCR, while the TCRdb copy is restricted to in-frame clones and leaves out a portion. The table has 3,000 to 5,000 clones, over 60% seen once; the top ten hold over 4%. There are 13 residues in the CDR3. The V end was cut by 5 bases, the J end by 7 bases, with 14 bases between. Germline lookup yields CDR1 WSHSY and CDR2 SAAADI. The sequence was obtained from an adult with non-small cell lung cancer. This specimen was peripheral blood, taken after neoadjuvant nivolumab, alone or with ipilimumab, at or shortly before surgery. This sequence joins TRBV10-2 and TRBJ1-2, with D perhaps TRBD1 (5 bases). This CDR3 reads CASSTGPRAGYTF. The CDR3, as DNA: TGCGCCAGCAGTACAGGCCCAAGGGCTGGCTACACCTTC.